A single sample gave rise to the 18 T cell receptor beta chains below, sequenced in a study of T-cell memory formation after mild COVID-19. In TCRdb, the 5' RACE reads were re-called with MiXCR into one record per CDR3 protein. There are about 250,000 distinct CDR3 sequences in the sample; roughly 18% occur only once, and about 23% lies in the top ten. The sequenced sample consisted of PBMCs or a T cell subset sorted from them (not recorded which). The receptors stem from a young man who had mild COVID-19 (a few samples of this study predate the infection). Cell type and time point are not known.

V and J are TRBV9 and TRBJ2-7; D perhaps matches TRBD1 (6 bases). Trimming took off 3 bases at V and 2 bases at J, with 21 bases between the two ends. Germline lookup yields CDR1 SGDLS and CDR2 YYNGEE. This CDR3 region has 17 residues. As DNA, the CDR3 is TGTGCCAGCAGCGAGAAATGGACAGTGACGACTACCTACGAGCAGTACTTC. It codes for CASSEKWTVTTTYEQYF.

CDR3 nucleotide sequence: TGCAGTGCTAGAGTTCCAGGACTAGGCTACGAGCAGTACTTC. It translates to CSARVPGLGYEQYF. The rearrangement uses TRBV20-1 and TRBJ2-7; 7 bases fit TRBD2. The germline V gene encodes CDR1 DFQATT and CDR2 SNEGSKA (reference sequence). J gave up 3 bases and V 1 base, and 6 bases lay outside the gene matches. The CDR3 is made up of 14 amino acids.

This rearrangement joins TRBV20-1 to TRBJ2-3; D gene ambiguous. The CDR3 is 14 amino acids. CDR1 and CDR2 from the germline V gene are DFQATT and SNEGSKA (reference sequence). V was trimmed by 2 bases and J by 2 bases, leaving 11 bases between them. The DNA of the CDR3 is TGCAGTGCTAGACTCTACAGCCCCACAGATACGCAGTATTTT. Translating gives CSARLYSPTDTQYF.

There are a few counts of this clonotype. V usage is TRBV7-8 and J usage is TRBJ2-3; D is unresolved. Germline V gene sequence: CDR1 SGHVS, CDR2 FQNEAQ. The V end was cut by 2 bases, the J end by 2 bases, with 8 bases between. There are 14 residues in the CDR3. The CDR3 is CASSLLSPTDTQYF. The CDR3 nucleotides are TGTGCCAGCAGCTTATTGAGTCCCACAGATACGCAGTATTTT.

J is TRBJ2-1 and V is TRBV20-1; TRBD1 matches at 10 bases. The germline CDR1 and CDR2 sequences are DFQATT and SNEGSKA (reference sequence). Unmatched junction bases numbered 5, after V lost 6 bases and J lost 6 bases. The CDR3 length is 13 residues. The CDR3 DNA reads TGCAGTGCCCCGGACAGGGGGGTCAATGAGCAGTTCTTC. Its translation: CSAPDRGVNEQFF.

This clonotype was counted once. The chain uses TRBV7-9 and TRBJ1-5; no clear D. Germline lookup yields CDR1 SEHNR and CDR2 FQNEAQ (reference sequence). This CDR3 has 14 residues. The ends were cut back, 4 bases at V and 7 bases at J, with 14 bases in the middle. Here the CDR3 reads CASSYLGPGQPQHF. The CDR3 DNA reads TGTGCCAGCAGCTACCTCGGCCCGGGGCAGCCCCAGCATTTT. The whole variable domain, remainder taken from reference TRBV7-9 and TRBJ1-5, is DTGVSQNPRHKITKRGQNVTFRCDPISEHNRLYWYRQTLGQGPEFLTYFQNEAQLEKSRLLSDRFSAERPKGSFSTLEIQRTEQGDSAMYLCASSYLGPGQPQHFGDGTRLSIL.

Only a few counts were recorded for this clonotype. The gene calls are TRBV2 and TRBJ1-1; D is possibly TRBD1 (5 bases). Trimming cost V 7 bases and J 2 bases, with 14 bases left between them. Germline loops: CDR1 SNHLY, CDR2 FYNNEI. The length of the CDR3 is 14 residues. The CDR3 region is CASTNARANTEAFF. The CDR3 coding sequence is TGTGCCAGCACCAACGCCAGGGCAAACACTGAAGCTTTCTTT. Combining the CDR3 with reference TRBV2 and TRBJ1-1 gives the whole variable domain EPEVTQTPSHQVTQMGQEVILRCVPISNHLYFYWYRQILGQKVEFLVSFYNNEISEKSEIFDDQFSVERPDGSNFTLKIRSTKLEDSAMYFCASTNARANTEAFFGQGTRLTVV.

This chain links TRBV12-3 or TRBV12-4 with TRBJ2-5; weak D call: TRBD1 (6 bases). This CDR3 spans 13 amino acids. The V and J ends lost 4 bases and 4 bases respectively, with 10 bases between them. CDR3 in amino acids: CASSSHRAETQYF. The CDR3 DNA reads TGTGCCAGCAGTTCCCACAGGGCAGAGACCCAGTACTTC.

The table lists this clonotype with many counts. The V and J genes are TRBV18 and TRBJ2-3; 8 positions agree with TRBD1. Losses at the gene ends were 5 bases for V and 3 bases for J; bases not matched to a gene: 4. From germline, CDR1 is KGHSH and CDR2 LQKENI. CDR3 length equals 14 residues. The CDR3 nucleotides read TGTGCCAGCTCAAGGCAGGGGGCGACAGATACGCAGTATTTT. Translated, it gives CASSRQGATDTQYF.

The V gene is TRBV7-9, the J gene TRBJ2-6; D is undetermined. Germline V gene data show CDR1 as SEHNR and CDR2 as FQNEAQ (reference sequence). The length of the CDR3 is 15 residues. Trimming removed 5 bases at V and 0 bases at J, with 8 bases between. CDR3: CASSPMYSGANVLTF. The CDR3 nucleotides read TGTGCCAGCAGCCCTATGTACTCTGGGGCCAACGTCCTGACTTTC.

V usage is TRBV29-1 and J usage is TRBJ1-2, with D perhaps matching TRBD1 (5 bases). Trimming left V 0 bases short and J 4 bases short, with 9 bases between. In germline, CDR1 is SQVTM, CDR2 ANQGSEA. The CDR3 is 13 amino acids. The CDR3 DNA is TGCAGCGTTGAAGACAGGGATTTCTATGGCTACACCTTC. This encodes CSVEDRDFYGYTF.

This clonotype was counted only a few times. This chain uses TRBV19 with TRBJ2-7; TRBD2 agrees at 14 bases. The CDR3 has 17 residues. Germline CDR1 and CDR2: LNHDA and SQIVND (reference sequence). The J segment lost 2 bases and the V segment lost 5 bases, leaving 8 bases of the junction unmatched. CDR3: CASSAGTSGGRPYEQYF. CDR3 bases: TGTGCCAGTAGTGCCGGGACTAGCGGGGGTCGGCCCTACGAGCAGTACTTC.

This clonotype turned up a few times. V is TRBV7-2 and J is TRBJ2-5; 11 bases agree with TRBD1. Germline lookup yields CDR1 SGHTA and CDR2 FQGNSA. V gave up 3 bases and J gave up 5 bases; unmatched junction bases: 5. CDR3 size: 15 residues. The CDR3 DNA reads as TGTGCCAGCAGCTTTTGGACAGGGGGCTGGGAGACCCAGTACTTC. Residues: CASSFWTGGWETQYF.

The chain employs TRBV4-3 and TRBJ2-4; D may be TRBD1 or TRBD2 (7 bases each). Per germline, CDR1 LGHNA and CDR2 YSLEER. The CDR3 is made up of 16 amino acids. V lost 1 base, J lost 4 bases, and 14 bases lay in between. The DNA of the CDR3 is TGCGCCAGCAGCCAAGTCGTCAGGGGGGGGAAAAACATTCAGTACTTC. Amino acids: CASSQVVRGGKNIQYF.

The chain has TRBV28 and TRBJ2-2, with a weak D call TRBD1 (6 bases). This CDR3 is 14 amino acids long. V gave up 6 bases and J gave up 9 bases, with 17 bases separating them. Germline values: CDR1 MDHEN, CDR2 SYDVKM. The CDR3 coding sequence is TGTGCCAGCAGCCGCCCCCAACAGGGCCGGGAGCTGTTTTTT. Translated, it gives CASSRPQQGRELFF.

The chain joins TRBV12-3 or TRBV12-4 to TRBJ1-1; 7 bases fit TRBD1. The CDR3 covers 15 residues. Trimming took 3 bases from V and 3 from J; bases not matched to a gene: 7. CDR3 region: CASSFRPQGDTEAFF. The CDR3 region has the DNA TGTGCCAGCAGTTTCCGGCCCCAGGGGGACACTGAAGCTTTCTTT.

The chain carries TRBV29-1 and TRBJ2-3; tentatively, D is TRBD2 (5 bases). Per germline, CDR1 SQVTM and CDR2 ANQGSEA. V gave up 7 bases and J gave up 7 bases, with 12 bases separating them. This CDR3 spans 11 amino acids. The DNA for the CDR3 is TGCAGCGGCAGTAGAGGGTATACGCAGTATTTT. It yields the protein CSGSRGYTQYF.

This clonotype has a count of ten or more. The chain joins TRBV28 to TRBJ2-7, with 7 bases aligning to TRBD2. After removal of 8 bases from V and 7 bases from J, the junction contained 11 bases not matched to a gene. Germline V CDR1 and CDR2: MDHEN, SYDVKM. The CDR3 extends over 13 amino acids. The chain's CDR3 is CASSLPGREEQYF. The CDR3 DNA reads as TGTGCCAGCTCCCTTCCGGGGAGGGAAGAGCAGTACTTC.